A single sample gave rise to the 18 T cell receptor beta chains below, sequenced in a study of cytomegalovirus exposure and HLA in healthy donors. The PCR used 60 Vbeta and 13 Jbeta primers. Using immunoSEQ multiplex PCR, the repertoire was profiled, and TCRdb retains in-frame clones only, with some absent. There are 150,000 to 200,000 clones in the sample; roughly three quarters occur only once, and 3.1% lies in the top ten. The source material was PBMCs. The receptors were gathered from a male donor in good health and CMV-seronegative.

The chain combines TRBV7-2 with TRBJ2-4; 8 nucleotides align to TRBD1. With V trimmed by 2 bases and J by 9 bases, 12 bases remained unmatched. The germline gives CDR1 SGHTA, CDR2 FQGNSA. This CDR3 comprises 16 residues. The CDR3 bases are TGTGCCAGCAGCTTATATAGGGGACAGGCCTGGAGCATTCAGTACTTC. Residues: CASSLYRGQAWSIQYF.

The rearrangement joins TRBV28 to TRBJ2-7; a possible D gene is TRBD1 (6 bases). Trimming stripped 4 bases from V and 2 bases from J, with 18 bases between. Germline CDR1 reads MDHEN; CDR2 reads SYDVKM. The CDR3 contains 16 residues. The CDR3 region is CASSSLTRGRTYEQYF. The CDR3 DNA sequence: TGTGCCAGCAGTTCCCTCACCAGGGGTAGGACCTACGAGCAGTACTTC.

A single count supports this clone. The rearrangement uses TRBV6-5 and TRBJ1-2, with no clear D. This CDR3 region has 14 residues. The germline gives CDR1 MNHEY, CDR2 SVGAGI. V lost 2 bases, J lost 1 base, and 8 bases lay in between. CDR3 nucleotide sequence: TGTGCCAGCAGTTACCTACAGAGTAACTATGGCTACACCTTC. Translation: CASSYLQSNYGYTF.

The chain carries TRBV28 and TRBJ2-1, with 8 bases lining up with TRBD1. The germline CDR1 and CDR2 sequences are MDHEN and SYDVKM. CDR3 length: 16 residues. Trimming took 6 bases from V and 5 from J; bases not matched to a gene: 12. The CDR3 region has the DNA TGTGCCAGCAGCCCACCGACAGGGGCCCGTAACAATGAGCAGTTCTTC. It codes for CASSPPTGARNNEQFF.

V gene TRBV28 combines with J gene TRBJ1-5, with TRBD1 identical over 8 bases. Germline CDR1 is MDHEN and CDR2 is SYDVKM. Trimming at V came to 0 bases and at J to 0 bases, leaving 7 bases not matched to a gene. This CDR3 is 18 amino acids long. CDR3 region: CASSLWVQGAGSNQPQHF. CDR3 coding DNA: TGTGCCAGCAGTTTATGGGTTCAGGGGGCAGGTAGCAATCAGCCCCAGCATTTT.

The chain employs TRBV13 and TRBJ1-1; 7 bases fit TRBD1. Trimming cost V 4 bases and J 6 bases; bases outside gene matches: 8. There are 14 residues in the CDR3. The V gene's germline CDR1 is PRHDT and CDR2 FYEKMQ (reference sequence). The CDR3 DNA is TGTGCCAGCAGCTCTAGACAGGGTGTCGCTGAAGCTTTCTTT. As protein: CASSSRQGVAEAFF.

The gene calls are TRBV7-2 and TRBJ2-1; 8 bases align to TRBD2. The junction had 9 bases not matched to a gene; V was cut back by 5 bases and J by 3 bases. The CDR3 length is 16 residues. Germline V gene sequence: CDR1 SGHTA, CDR2 FQGNSA. The CDR3 protein is CASSMSGSRGYNEQFF. The CDR3 coding sequence is TGTGCCAGCAGCATGAGCGGGAGCCGGGGCTACAATGAGCAGTTCTTC.

This rearrangement joins TRBV4-1 to TRBJ2-2; TRBD1 matches 9 bases. Germline values: CDR1 MGHRA, CDR2 YSYEKL. V lost 1 base and J lost 3; bases outside the gene matches: 0. The CDR3 covers 15 residues. CDR3 bases: TGCGCCAGCAGCCAAGGACAGGGGGACACCGGGGAGCTGTTTTTT. It is translated as CASSQGQGDTGELFF.

In this sample, this clone turned up a few times. V usage is TRBV2 and J usage is TRBJ2-1, with D possibly being TRBD2 (5 bases). The CDR3 has 10 residues. From germline, CDR1 is SNHLY and CDR2 FYNNEI. V was pared by 11 bases and J by 7 bases, with 9 bases between. CDR3: CAPTGNEQFF. The CDR3 DNA is TGTGCCCCAACGGGGAATGAGCAGTTCTTC.

This rearrangement joins TRBV30 to TRBJ1-1, with D perhaps TRBD1 (6 bases). This CDR3 has 15 residues. V shed 0 bases and J shed 1 base, with 12 bases lying between them. The germline gives CDR1 GTSNPN, CDR2 SVGIG (reference sequence). The CDR3 DNA is TGTGCCTGGAGTGTAAAGGGGGGGAGGAACACTGAAGCTTTCTTT. Residues: CAWSVKGGRNTEAFF.

The V gene is TRBV27, the J gene TRBJ2-5; 7 bases are a match to TRBD1. The end of the DNA is better explained by TRBJ2-7, so the J call may be wrong. The CDR3 has 16 residues. Germline CDR1 reads MNHEY; CDR2 reads SMNVEV (reference sequence). CDR3 DNA sequence: TGTGCCAGCAGTCCCCTACAGGGGTACAGCTCCTACGAGCAGTACTTC. Protein product: CASSPLQGYSSYEQYF.

This rearrangement joins TRBV5-1 to TRBJ1-1; no clear D. Trimming left V 0 bases short and J 0 bases short, with 12 bases between. Germline lookup yields CDR1 SGHRS and CDR2 YFSETQ. The CDR3 sequence is 16 residues long. The CDR3 protein is CASSLGGRRMNTEAFF. The DNA of the CDR3 is TGCGCCAGCAGCTTGGGCGGAAGGAGGATGAACACTGAAGCTTTCTTT.

CDR3 sequence reads: CASSVEGTENYEQYF. The DNA for the CDR3 is TGTGCCAGCAGCGTAGAGGGGACAGAGAATTACGAGCAGTACTTC. This chain connects TRBV9 to TRBJ2-7; 7 bases agree with TRBD1. Per germline, CDR1 SGDLS and CDR2 YYNGEE. The V segment lost 0 bases and the J segment 4 bases; nucleotides outside the gene matches: 7. This CDR3 is 15 amino acids long.

This clone came up once. The genes are TRBV7-2 and TRBJ1-6, with D possibly TRBD1 on 6 matching bases. Trimming removed 3 bases at V and 9 bases at J, with 21 bases between. The CDR3 contains 17 residues. In germline, CDR1 is SGHTA, CDR2 FQGNSA. The DNA for the CDR3 is TGTGCCAGCAGCTTCGATTGGGGGGGGCGAAGGGTTTCACCCCTCCACTTT. This codes for CASSFDWGGRRVSPLHF.

The V gene is TRBV11-2, the J gene TRBJ2-2; D is unclear. CDR3 length equals 12 residues. The germline CDR1 and CDR2 sequences are SGHAT and FQNNGV. Trimming took off 4 bases at V and 5 bases at J, with 5 bases between the two ends. The DNA of the CDR3 is TGTGCCAGCAGCTCCCAAACCGGGGAGCTGTTTTTT. This codes for CASSSQTGELFF.

The CDR3 coding sequence is TGCAGCGTTTCGGTGGGGCACAGCGGGAGGGCCTCAGTTTACAATGAGCAGTTCTTC. It translates to CSVSVGHSGRASVYNEQFF. The chain is built from TRBV29-1 and TRBJ2-1; the match to TRBD2 covers 10 bases. This CDR3 region has 19 residues. V lost 5 bases to trimming and J lost 4 bases; unmatched junction nucleotides: 20. Germline CDR1 reads SQVTM; CDR2 reads ANQGSEA.

The table lists this clone with a few counts. This chain links TRBV7-3 with TRBJ2-3; 10 nucleotides line up with TRBD2. Per the germline V gene, CDR1 is SGHTA and CDR2 is FQGTGA. V lost 2 bases, J lost 3 bases, and 8 bases stayed unmatched. The CDR3 extends over 17 amino acids. The CDR3 is CASSLDPAGGGTDTQYF. For the CDR3, the DNA is TGTGCCAGCAGCTTAGACCCAGCGGGGGGGGGTACAGATACGCAGTATTTT. The full variable domain, rest sourced from reference TRBV7-3 and TRBJ2-3, is GAGVSQTPSNKVTEKGKYVELRCDPISGHTALYWYRQSLGQGPEFLIYFQGTGAADDSGLPNDRFFAVRPEGSVSTLKIQRTERGDSAVYLCASSLDPAGGGTDTQYFGPGTRLTVL.

The CDR3 sequence: CASTPTSGFHQPQHF. The DNA of the CDR3 is TGTGCCAGCACCCCTACCTCAGGGTTTCATCAGCCCCAGCATTTT. The chain carries TRBV2 and TRBJ1-5; D possibly corresponds to TRBD1 (5 bases). The V gene's germline CDR1 is SNHLY and CDR2 FYNNEI. The CDR3 sequence is 15 residues long. V lost 7 bases and J lost 5, with 18 bases in between.